Described below is a single T cell receptor beta chain sequence and its context. Its antigen is undetermined. This record belongs to a study of T cells in Graves' hyperthyroidism and ophthalmopathy. Amplified TCR beta CDR3 regions came from RNA transcripts. When the TCR CDR3 underwent first-round RT-PCR, the HTBI primer set was used. TCRdb called the multiplex PCR reads again in MiXCR, with one record for every CDR3 protein. The sample lists fewer than 850,000 distinct CDR3 sequences, around a sixth occurring once. Points from the study as a whole: Ophthalmopathy onset followed model prediction by a median roughly 6.5 months.

The V and J ends lost 3 bases and 2 bases respectively, with 11 bases between them. Germline lookup yields CDR1 SGHTA and CDR2 FQGNSA. This CDR3 spans 14 amino acids. Stable Graves' hyperthyroidism meant no ophthalmopathy progression within 18 months. Lactation, pregnancy, other autoimmune disease or uncontrolled infection excluded patients. Each diagnosis was grounded in clinical symptoms, serum thyroxine and TRAb, thyroid ultrasound, and orbital computed tomography. J is TRBJ2-7 and V is TRBV7-2; no clear D gene. The source is a man aged 50 to 59 with Graves' hyperthyroidism. Sequenced input: blood. The CDR3 loop reads CASSFRDPTYEQYF. CDR3 coding DNA: TGTGCCAGCAGCTTCCGAGACCCAACCTACGAGCAGTACTTC.